Listed below are T cell receptor beta chains from one sample, sequenced in a study of kidney transplant recipient with SARS-CoV-2 infection. TCRdb fed the reads into MiXCR, producing one record per CDR3 protein. The data contain under 300,000 distinct CDR3 sequences, around 26% of them seen just once; the ten biggest clones take up roughly 7%. The sample consisted of a blood sample, taken at baseline and on day 111 from a kidney transplant recipient. Receptor source: a young adult male patient who had COVID-19 and was a kidney transplant recipient. Some of the T cells might come from the graft donor. The CDR3 runs from the conserved cysteine through the conserved F or W. A D gene is named only where the DNA matches it firmly. For some rows the clone size is stated as once, few or many, or as a class when expanded; others skip it.

v_call	d_call	j_call	clone_size	cdr3_aa	cdr3_nt
TRBV6-5	-	TRBJ2-5	-	CASGSPGAQETQYF	TGTGCCAGCGGTTCCCCCGGGGCTCAAGAGACCCAATACTTC
TRBV12-3/TRBV12-4	TRBD1	TRBJ2-3	many	CASRRTGDSTDTQYF	TGTGCCAGCAGGCGGACAGGGGATAGCACAGATACGCAGTATTTT
TRBV27	-	TRBJ2-7	many	CASSQGLPYEQYF	TGTGCCAGCAGCCAGGGCCTACCCTACGAGCAGTACTTC
TRBV7-2	-	TRBJ2-3	few	CASSLGTGKSDTQYF	TGTGCCAGCAGCTTAGGGACGGGGAAGTCGGATACGCAGTATTTT
TRBV6-1	TRBD1	TRBJ2-7	-	CTSSEQTGLSSYEQHF	TGTACCAGCAGTGAACAGACAGGGTTAAGCTCCTACGAGCAGCACTTC
TRBV29-1	TRBD1	TRBJ2-2	many	CSGTGQGTGELFF	TGCAGCGGGACCGGACAGGGGACCGGGGAGCTGTTTTTT
TRBV6-5	-	TRBJ1-5	many	CAAGRGLPNQPQHF	TGTGCCGCTGGCAGGGGCCTGCCCAATCAGCCCCAGCATTTT
TRBV10-1	-	TRBJ1-2	many	CASSLIARSRKTYGYTF	TGCGCCAGCAGTTTGATTGCAAGATCGCGAAAGACCTATGGCTACACCTTC
TRBV27	-	TRBJ1-1	many	CASRTPGTEAFF	TGTGCCAGCAGGACACCGGGGACTGAAGCTTTCTTT
TRBV20-1	TRBD1	TRBJ1-2	many	CSAEMRTGLNYGYTF	TGCAGTGCAGAAATGAGGACAGGGCTCAACTATGGCTACACCTTC
TRBV25-1	TRBD1	TRBJ2-7	many	CASRADRGLMEQYF	TGTGCCAGCAGGGCGGACAGGGGACTGATGGAGCAGTACTTC
TRBV7-9	TRBD2	TRBJ2-3	few	CASSPDSGLAAFDTQYF	TGTGCCAGCAGCCCAGACAGTGGACTAGCGGCCTTCGATACGCAGTATTTT
TRBV9	-	TRBJ2-7	many	CASSVVSQASAYEQYF	TGTGCCAGCAGCGTAGTAAGTCAGGCCTCCGCCTACGAGCAGTACTTC
TRBV20-1	-	TRBJ1-4	many	CSAIPLFEKLFF	TGCAGTGCTATTCCCCTGTTCGAAAAACTGTTTTTT
TRBV24-1	-	TRBJ1-2	once	CATSGSLSTRTTYGYTF	TGTGCCACCAGTGGATCACTTAGTACCAGAACGACCTATGGCTACACCTTC
TRBV5-1	TRBD2	TRBJ2-2	many	CASGQGGGTSEGAGELFF	TGCGCCAGCGGCCAGGGCGGAGGGACTAGCGAAGGGGCCGGGGAGCTGTTTTTT
TRBV9	-	TRBJ2-7	many	CASSVEALTYEQYF	TGTGCCAGCAGCGTAGAAGCGTTGACCTACGAGCAGTACTTC
TRBV12-2	-	TRBJ1-2	many	CASRGVTTPRKTYGYTF	TGTGCAAGTCGCGGCGTAACGACTCCACGAAAGACCTATGGCTACACCTTC
TRBV6-1	-	TRBJ1-2	many	CASSERGSWGYTF	TGTGCCAGCAGTGAACGGGGGAGCTGGGGCTACACCTTC
TRBV20-1	-	TRBJ1-3	many	CSARDQRAVSGNTIYF	TGCAGTGCTAGAGATCAAAGAGCGGTATCGGGAAACACCATATATTTT
TRBV19	TRBD1	TRBJ2-1	-	CASSRGQGGSSYNEQFF	TGTGCCAGTAGTAGGGGACAGGGCGGGAGCTCCTACAATGAGCAGTTCTTC
TRBV7-2	TRBD1	TRBJ1-1	-	CANGTVNTEAFF	TGTGCCAACGGGACAGTCAACACTGAAGCTTTCTTT
TRBV7-2	TRBD2	TRBJ2-1	few	CASSLRSGSTSYNEQFF	TGTGCCAGCAGCTTGAGAAGCGGGAGTACATCCTACAATGAGCAGTTCTTC
TRBV12-3/TRBV12-4	-	TRBJ1-6	many	CASSLASGARNSPLHF	TGTGCCAGCAGTTTAGCGTCGGGAGCGAGAAATTCACCCCTCCACTTT
TRBV7-6	-	TRBJ2-2	few	CASRLQAGAGELFF	TGTGCTAGCAGACTACAAGCTGGGGCCGGGGAGCTGTTTTTT
TRBV3-2	-	TRBJ2-5	many	CASSRSRETQYF	TGTGCCAGCAGCAGGTCGCGAGAGACCCAGTACTTC
TRBV18	-	TRBJ2-5	many	CASSRAVQETQYF	TGTGCCAGCTCACGTGCAGTCCAAGAGACCCAGTACTTC
TRBV20-1	TRBD2	TRBJ2-5	-	CSARVGGAKTQYF	TGCAGTGCTAGAGTCGGGGGGGCAAAGACCCAGTACTTC
TRBV19	TRBD1	TRBJ1-5	many	CASSRGRLQPQHF	TGTGCCAGTAGCAGGGGGCGCCTTCAGCCCCAGCATTTT
TRBV10-1	-	TRBJ1-1	-	CASSESGATAAFF	TGCGCCAGCAGTGAATCGGGAGCCACTGCAGCTTTCTTT
TRBV20-1	-	TRBJ2-1	few	CSARDRGPEQFF	TGCAGTGCTAGAGATCGCGGGCCAGAGCAGTTCTTC
TRBV3-1	-	TRBJ1-2	-	CASSQGTKVDGYIF	TGTGCCAGCAGCCAAGGTACTAAGGTTGACGGCTACATCTTC
TRBV28	-	TRBJ2-7	many	CASSRGTNLREQYF	TGTGCCAGCAGTCGAGGGACAAACCTACGAGAGCAGTACTTC
TRBV3-1	-	TRBJ2-5	many	CASSHSCPISFSETQYF	TGTGCCAGCAGCCACAGTTGTCCCATTTCTTTCTCTGAGACCCAGTACTTC
TRBV3-1	-	TRBJ2-7	many	CASSQVLGVYEQYF	TGTGCCAGCAGCCAAGTTCTAGGAGTCTACGAGCAGTACTTC
TRBV10-2	TRBD2	TRBJ2-7	many	CASSGTSGAPYEQYF	TGCGCCAGCTCCGGGACTAGCGGGGCCCCCTACGAGCAGTACTTC
TRBV19	-	TRBJ1-2	many	CASSNWATGYTF	TGTGCCAGTAGTAATTGGGCGACCGGCTACACCTTC